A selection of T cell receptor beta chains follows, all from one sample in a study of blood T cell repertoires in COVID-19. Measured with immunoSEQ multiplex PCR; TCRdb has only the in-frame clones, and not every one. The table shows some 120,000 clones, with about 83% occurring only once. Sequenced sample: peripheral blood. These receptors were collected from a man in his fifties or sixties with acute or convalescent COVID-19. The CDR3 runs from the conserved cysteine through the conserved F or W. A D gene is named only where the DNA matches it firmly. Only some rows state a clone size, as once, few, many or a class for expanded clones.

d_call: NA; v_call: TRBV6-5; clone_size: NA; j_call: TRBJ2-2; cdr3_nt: TGTGCCAGCAGTTACTCCTCGAACACCGGGGAGCTGTTTTTT; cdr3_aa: CASSYSSNTGELFF
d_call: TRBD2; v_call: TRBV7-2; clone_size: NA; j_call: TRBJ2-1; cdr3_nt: TGTGCCAGCAGCTTACGCGGGAGGGCCTCCAACAATGAGCAGTTCTTC; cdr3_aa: CASSLRGRASNNEQFF
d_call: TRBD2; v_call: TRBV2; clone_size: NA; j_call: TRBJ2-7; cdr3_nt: TGTGCCAGCAGTGAAGAACTAGCGGGAGCACTCGAGCAGTACTTC; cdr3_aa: CASSEELAGALEQYF
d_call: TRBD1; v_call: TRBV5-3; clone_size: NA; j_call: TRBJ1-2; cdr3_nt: TGTGCCAGGAGGCCCGGGACAGTCTATGGCTACACCTTC; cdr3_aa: CARRPGTVYGYTF
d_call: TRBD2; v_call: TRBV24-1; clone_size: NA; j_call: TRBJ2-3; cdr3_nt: TGTGCCACCAGTGATTTGGTAGCGGGAGGGGCAGATACGCAGTATTTT; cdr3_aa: CATSDLVAGGADTQYF
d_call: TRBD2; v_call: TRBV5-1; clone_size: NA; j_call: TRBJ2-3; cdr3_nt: TGCGCCAGTTCTAGCGGGGAGCGCACAGATACGCAGTATTTT; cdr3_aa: CASSSGERTDTQYF
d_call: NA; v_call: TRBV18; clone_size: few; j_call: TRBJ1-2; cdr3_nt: TGTGCCAGCTCACCCGGGAGGCTCACACAAATGGATGGCTACACCTTC; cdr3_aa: CASSPGRLTQMDGYTF
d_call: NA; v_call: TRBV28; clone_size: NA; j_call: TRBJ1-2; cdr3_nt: TGTGCCAGCACAGGCGCGGGTCACTATGGCTACACCTTC; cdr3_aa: CASTGAGHYGYTF
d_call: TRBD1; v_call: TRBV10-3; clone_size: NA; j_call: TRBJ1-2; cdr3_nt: TGTGCCATCAGGGACAGGGGGCTGGATGGCTACACCTTC; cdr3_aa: CAIRDRGLDGYTF
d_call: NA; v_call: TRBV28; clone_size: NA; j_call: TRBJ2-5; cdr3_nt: TGTGCCAGCAGCGATCCGACAAGACTACCACAAGAGACCCAGTACTTC; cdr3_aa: CASSDPTRLPQETQYF
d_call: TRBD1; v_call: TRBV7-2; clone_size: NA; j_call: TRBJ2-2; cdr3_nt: TGTGCCAGCAGCTTAGCGCTTCAGGGGGCCACCGGGGAGCTGTTTTTT; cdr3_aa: CASSLALQGATGELFF
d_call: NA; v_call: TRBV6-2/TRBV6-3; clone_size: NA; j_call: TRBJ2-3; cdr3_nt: TGTGCCAGCAGTCGCCCGACTAGTGCAGATACGCAGTATTTT; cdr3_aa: CASSRPTSADTQYF
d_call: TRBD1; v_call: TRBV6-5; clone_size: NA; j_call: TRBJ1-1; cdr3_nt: TGTGCCAGCAGTTACTCACAGGGGGCGGGCACTGAAGCTTTCTTT; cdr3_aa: CASSYSQGAGTEAFF
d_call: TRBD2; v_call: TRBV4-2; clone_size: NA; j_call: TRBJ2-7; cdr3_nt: TGTGCCAGCAGCCAAGTAGGAACGGGAGGGCACGAGCAGTACTTC; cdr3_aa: CASSQVGTGGHEQYF
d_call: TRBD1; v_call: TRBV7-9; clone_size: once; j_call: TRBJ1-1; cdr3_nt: TGTGCCAGCAGCTTAAAGGGGGCCACTGAAGCTTTCTTT; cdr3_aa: CASSLKGATEAFF
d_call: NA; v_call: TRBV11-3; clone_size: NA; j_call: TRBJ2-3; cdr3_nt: TGTGCCAGCAGCCCCCGGGGGAGAGGAGGCACAGATACGCAGTATTTT; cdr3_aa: CASSPRGRGGTDTQYF
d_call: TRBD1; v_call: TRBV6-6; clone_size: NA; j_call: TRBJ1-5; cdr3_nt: TGTGCCAGCAGCTTACAGGGGCTCGGACAGCCCCAGCATTTT; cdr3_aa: CASSLQGLGQPQHF
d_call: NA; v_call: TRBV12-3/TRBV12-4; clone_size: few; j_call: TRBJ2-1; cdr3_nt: TGTGCCAGCAGACAACAGGGAGCCAATGAGCAGTTCTTC; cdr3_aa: CASRQQGANEQFF
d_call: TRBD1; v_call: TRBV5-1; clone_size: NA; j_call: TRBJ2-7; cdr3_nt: TGCGCCAGCAGCCTAGGACAGGGTTTGGGCTCCTACGAGCAGTACTTC; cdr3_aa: CASSLGQGLGSYEQYF
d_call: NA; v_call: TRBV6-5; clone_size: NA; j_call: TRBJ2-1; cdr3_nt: TGTGCCAGCCGGCCGAGGGCGGGGGCCTTTAATGAGCAGTTCTTC; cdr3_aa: CASRPRAGAFNEQFF
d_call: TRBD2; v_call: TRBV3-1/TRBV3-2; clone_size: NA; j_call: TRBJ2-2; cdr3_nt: TGTGCCAGCAGCCCCTGGGCGGGAGGGCCGATGAACACCGGGGAGCTGTTTTTT; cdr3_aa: CASSPWAGGPMNTGELFF
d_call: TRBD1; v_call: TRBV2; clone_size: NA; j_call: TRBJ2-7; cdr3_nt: TGTGCCAGCAGTGAGTGGACAGGGCGAAGCGAGCAGTACTTC; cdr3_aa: CASSEWTGRSEQYF
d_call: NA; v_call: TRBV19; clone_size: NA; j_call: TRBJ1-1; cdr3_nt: TGTGCCAGTAGTCCGATCACAGGATTCGCGGGAGACACTGAAGCTTTCTTT; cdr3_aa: CASSPITGFAGDTEAFF
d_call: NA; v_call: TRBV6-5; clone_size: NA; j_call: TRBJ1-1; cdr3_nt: TGTGCCAGCAGTTACTTGGGGGGCACTGAAGCTTTCTTT; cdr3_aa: CASSYLGGTEAFF
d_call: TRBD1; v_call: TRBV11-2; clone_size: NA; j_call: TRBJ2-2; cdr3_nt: TGTGCCAGCTATGGACAGGGAAGAAACACCGGGGAGCTGTTTTTT; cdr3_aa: CASYGQGRNTGELFF
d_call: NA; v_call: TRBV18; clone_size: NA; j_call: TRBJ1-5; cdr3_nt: TGTGCCAGCTCTCGAGAGTTGGCAGGGATTCAGCCCCAGCATTTT; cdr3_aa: CASSRELAGIQPQHF
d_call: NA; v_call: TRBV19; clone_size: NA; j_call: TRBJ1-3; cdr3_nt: TGTGCCAGCCGGGGTTCTGGAAACACCATATATTTT; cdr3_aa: CASRGSGNTIYF
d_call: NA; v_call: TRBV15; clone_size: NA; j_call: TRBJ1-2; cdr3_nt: TGTGCCACCAGCAGAGCGGGGGGAGGTACGGGTGGAAGATATTATGGCTACACCTTC; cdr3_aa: CATSRAGGGTGGRYYGYTF
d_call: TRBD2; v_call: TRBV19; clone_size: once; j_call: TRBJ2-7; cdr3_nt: TGTGCCAGTAGTAGAGGACTAGCGGGATCAACTTCTTACGAGCAGTACTTC; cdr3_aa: CASSRGLAGSTSYEQYF
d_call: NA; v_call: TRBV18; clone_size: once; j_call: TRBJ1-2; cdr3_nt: TGTGCCAGCTCACCATCGACATCTCACTATGGCTACACCTTC; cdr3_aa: CASSPSTSHYGYTF
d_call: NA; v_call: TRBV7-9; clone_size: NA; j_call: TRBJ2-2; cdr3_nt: TGTGCCAGCAGCTTACTTGGGGAGACCGGGGAGCTGTTTTTT; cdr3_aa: CASSLLGETGELFF
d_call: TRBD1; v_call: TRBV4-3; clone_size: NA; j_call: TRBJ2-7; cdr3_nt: TGCGCCAGCAGCCGGGGACAGGGTTACGAGCAGTACTTC; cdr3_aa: CASSRGQGYEQYF
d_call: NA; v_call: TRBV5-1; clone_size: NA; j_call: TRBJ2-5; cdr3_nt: TGCGCCAGCAGCTTGGGCAGGGGCCAAGAGACCCAGTACTTC; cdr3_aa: CASSLGRGQETQYF
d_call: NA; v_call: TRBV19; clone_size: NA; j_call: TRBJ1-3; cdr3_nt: TGTGCCAGCGAGAGCTCCAGGGTCTCTGGAAACACCATATATTTT; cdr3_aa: CASESSRVSGNTIYF
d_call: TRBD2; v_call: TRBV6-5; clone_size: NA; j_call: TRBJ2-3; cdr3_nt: TGTGCCAGCAGTTCTCCAGCGGGATCCACAGATACGCAGTATTTT; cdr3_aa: CASSSPAGSTDTQYF
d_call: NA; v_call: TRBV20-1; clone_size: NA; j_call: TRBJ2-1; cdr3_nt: TGCAGTGCCCGGAGGACCAATGAGCAGTTCTTC; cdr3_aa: CSARRTNEQFF
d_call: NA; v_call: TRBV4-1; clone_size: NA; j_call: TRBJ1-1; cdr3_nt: TGCGCCAGCAGCCAAGAATCGGGGAAGAACACTGAAGCTTTCTTT; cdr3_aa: CASSQESGKNTEAFF
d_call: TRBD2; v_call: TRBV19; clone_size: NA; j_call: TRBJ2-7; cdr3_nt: TGTGCCAGTAGTATGACTAGCTGGGGTTCCTACGAGCAGTACTTC; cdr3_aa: CASSMTSWGSYEQYF
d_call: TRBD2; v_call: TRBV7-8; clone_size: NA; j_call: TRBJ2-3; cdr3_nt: TGTGCCAGCAGCTTAGTAACTAGCGGTCCCGAAGATACGCAGTATTTT; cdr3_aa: CASSLVTSGPEDTQYF
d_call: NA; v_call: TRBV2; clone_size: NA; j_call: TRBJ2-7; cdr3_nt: TGTGCCAGCAGCCAAGGGGCACCATCCTACGAGCAGTACTTC; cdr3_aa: CASSQGAPSYEQYF
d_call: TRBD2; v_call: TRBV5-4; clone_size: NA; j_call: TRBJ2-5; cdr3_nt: TGTGCCAGCAGCTCCCCGAAAGGACTAGCGGGAGGGGAGACCCAGTACTTC; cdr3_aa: CASSSPKGLAGGETQYF
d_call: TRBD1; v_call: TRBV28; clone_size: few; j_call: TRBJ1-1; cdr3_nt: TGTGCCATCAATGACAGGGCGAACACTGAAGCTTTCTTT; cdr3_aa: CAINDRANTEAFF
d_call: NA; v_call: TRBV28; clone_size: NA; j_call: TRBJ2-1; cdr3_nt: TGTGCCAGCAGTCGCGGGACAGAGCCCTACAATGAGCAGTTCTTC; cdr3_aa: CASSRGTEPYNEQFF
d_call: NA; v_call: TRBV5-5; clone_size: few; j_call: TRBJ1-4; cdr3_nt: TGTGCCAGCAGCTTTAGCTGGACTAATGAAAAACTGTTTTTT; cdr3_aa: CASSFSWTNEKLFF
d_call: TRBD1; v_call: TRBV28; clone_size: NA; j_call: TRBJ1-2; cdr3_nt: TGTGCCAGCAGTACTCAGGGGGAAACCATTTCCGGCTACACCTTC; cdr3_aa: CASSTQGETISGYTF
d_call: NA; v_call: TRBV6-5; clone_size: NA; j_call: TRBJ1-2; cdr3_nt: TGTGCCAGCAGTTACTCGACAGAATTCGATGGCTACACCTTC; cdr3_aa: CASSYSTEFDGYTF
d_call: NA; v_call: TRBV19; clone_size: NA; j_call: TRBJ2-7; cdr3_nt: TGTGCCAGTAGTTTCCGACAGGACTCCTACGAGCAGTACTTC; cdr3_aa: CASSFRQDSYEQYF
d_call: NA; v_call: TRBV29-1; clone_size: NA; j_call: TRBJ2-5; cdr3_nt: TGCAGCACTGCCGGGGAGTTACAAGAGACCCAGTACTTC; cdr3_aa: CSTAGELQETQYF
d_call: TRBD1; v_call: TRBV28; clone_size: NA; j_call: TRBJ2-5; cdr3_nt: TGTGCCAGCAGCGGACAGGGTCGAACCCAGTACTTC; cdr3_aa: CASSGQGRTQYF
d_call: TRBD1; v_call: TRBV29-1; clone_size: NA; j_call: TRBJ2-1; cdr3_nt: TGCAGCGTACAGGGGCAATCCTTTGATGAGCAGTTCTTC; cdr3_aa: CSVQGQSFDEQFF
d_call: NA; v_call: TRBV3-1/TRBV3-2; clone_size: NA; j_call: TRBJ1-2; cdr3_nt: TGTGCCAGCAGCCCCCCCGAGTCGGTCTATGGCTACACCTTC; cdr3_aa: CASSPPESVYGYTF
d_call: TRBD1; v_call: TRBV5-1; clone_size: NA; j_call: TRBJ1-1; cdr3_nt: TGCGCCAGCAGCCCGGGACAGATGAACACTGAAGCTTTCTTT; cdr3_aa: CASSPGQMNTEAFF
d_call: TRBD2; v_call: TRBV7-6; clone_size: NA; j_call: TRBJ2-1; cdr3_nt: TGTGCCAGCAGCCGGGGACTAGCGGGAGGGCAGGAGCAGTTCTTC; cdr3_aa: CASSRGLAGGQEQFF
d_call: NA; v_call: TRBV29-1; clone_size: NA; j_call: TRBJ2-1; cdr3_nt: TGCAGCGTCGACCCGCCCGGGAAGGTGAGTGAGCAGTTCTTC; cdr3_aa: CSVDPPGKVSEQFF
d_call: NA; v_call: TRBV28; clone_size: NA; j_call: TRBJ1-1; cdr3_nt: TGTGCCAGCAGCCCTGTCGACCCCGCCGGGGAAGCTTTCTTT; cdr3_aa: CASSPVDPAGEAFF
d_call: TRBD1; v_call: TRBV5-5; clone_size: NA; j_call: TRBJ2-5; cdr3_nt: TGTGCCAGCAGCAGGATGGACAGGGGCGGAGAGACCCAGTACTTC; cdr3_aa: CASSRMDRGGETQYF